The 29 T cell receptor beta chains below come from one sample, sequenced in a study of CD4 T cells in relation to SARS-CoV-2 and coronaviruses (dated by TCRdb to about 2021). The library was made by the immunoSEQ multiplex PCR assay. The source is immuneACCESS, and TCRdb retained only in-frame sequences with V and J called. Part of the clones is not carried over; for the studies checked, unresolved V genes explain less than half of this, and the remainder is unexplained. For this sample there are about 12,000 clones; approximately 80% appear just once. Approximately 14% of the sample goes to the ten largest clones. For these receptors, no antigen is known. CD4+ T cells from unexposed donors were collected before the COVID-19 pandemic (2011-2018). Following 10 days of culture, the EasySep CD4+ T cell isolation kit was used to isolate CD4+ T cells. Sequences were obtained from CD4+ T cells from PBMCs, cultured in vitro. The receptors originated from a human donor in good health.

The genes are TRBV11-3 and TRBJ2-7, with a weak D call TRBD1 (6 bases). Trimming took 6 bases from V and 6 from J, leaving 12 bases between them. The CDR3 has 12 residues. Germline V gene lookup returns CDR1 SGHNT and CDR2 YENEEA. The CDR3 bases are TGTGCCAGCAGGGGGGCCAGCCGCGAGCAGTACTTC. Translating gives CASRGASREQYF.

The V call is TRBV29-1, the J call TRBJ1-2; 7 bases are a match to TRBD1. V trimming: 3 bases; J trimming: 4 bases; junction bases outside the gene matches: 8. Germline CDR1 is SQVTM and CDR2 is ANQGSEA. This CDR3 is 14 amino acids long. CDR3 DNA sequence: TGCAGCGTTGAGGGGGACAGTTTCGCCTATGGCTACACCTTC. Translation: CSVEGDSFAYGYTF.

The J gene is TRBJ1-4, the V gene TRBV7-6, with 12 bases matching TRBD1. V lost 5 bases, J lost 0 bases, and 7 bases stayed unmatched. The CDR3 is 18 residues long. Looked up from germline, CDR1 is SGHVS and CDR2 is FNYEAQ. CDR3 nucleotide sequence: TGTGCCAGCAGCCTGGGACAGGGGGCACAGGCAACTAATGAAAAACTGTTTTTT. Its protein is CASSLGQGAQATNEKLFF.

This sequence joins TRBV19 and TRBJ2-2; D perhaps matches TRBD2 (6 bases). V lost 8 bases, J lost 3 bases, and 13 bases lay in between. Per germline, CDR1 LNHDA and CDR2 SQIVND (reference sequence). The CDR3 loop spans 14 amino acids. CDR3 in DNA: TGTGCCAGTGCCCCCGGGACTTACACCGGGGAGCTGTTTTTT. Its translation is CASAPGTYTGELFF.

The V and J genes are TRBV5-5 and TRBJ1-2, with a tentative D call TRBD1 (6 bases). The CDR3 covers 15 residues. The V gene's germline CDR1 is SGHKS and CDR2 YYEKEE (reference sequence). V was cut by 2 bases and J by 6 bases, with 17 bases left in between. CDR3 coding DNA: TGTGCCAGCAGCTTTAGGGGGTCTACCCTTGATGGCTACACCTTC. It translates to CASSFRGSTLDGYTF.

The chain has TRBV28 and TRBJ2-1, with D perhaps matching TRBD1 (6 bases). Germline V CDR1 and CDR2: MDHEN, SYDVKM. This CDR3 is 16 amino acids long. V lost 2 bases and J 0 bases, leaving 11 bases between the germline ends. This CDR3 reads CASSLVGRGSYNEQFF. The CDR3, as DNA: TGTGCCAGCAGTTTAGTCGGCAGGGGCTCCTACAATGAGCAGTTCTTC.

There are a few counts of this clone. This rearrangement joins TRBV12-3 or TRBV12-4 to TRBJ1-1; D is possibly TRBD1 (5 bases). V was shortened by 6 bases and J by 8 bases, with 16 bases between the two germline ends. The CDR3 has 13 amino acids. Here the CDR3 DNA reads TGTGCCAGCAGCTGGGGGTCGCTTGGGGAAGCTTTCTTT. Amino acids: CASSWGSLGEAFF.

The V call is TRBV5-1, the J call TRBJ2-5; perhaps D is TRBD1 or TRBD2 (6 bases each). Per the germline V gene, CDR1 is SGHRS and CDR2 is YFSETQ. V shed 3 bases and J shed 9 bases, with 15 bases lying between them. The CDR3 is 13 amino acids. CDR3 coding DNA: TGCGCCAGCAGCTCTCTTACAGGGAGGCCCCAGTACTTC. Protein sequence: CASSSLTGRPQYF.

V is TRBV7-8 and J is TRBJ1-2; perhaps TRBD1 as D (5 bases). This CDR3 contains 14 residues. Germline CDR1 reads SGHVS; CDR2 reads FQNEAQ. Trimming took off 1 base at V and 8 bases at J, with 14 bases between the two ends. CDR3 sequence: CASSLERGLGGYTF. Written as DNA, the CDR3 is TGTGCCAGCAGCTTAGAGCGGGGCCTAGGGGGCTACACCTTC. Combining the CDR3 with reference TRBV7-8 and TRBJ1-2 gives the whole variable domain GAGVSQSPRYKVAKRGQDVALRCDPISGHVSLFWYQQALGQGPEFLTYFQNEAQLDKSGLPSDRFFAERPEGSVSTLKIQRTQQEDSAVYLCASSLERGLGGYTFGSGTRLTVV.

The chain has TRBV13 and TRBJ2-1; D unclear. The germline V gene has CDR1 PRHDT and CDR2 FYEKMQ (reference sequence). Deletions cut 5 bases from V and 10 bases from J, with 18 bases between. The CDR3 runs to 14 residues. The CDR3 DNA follows: TGTGCCAGCAGCCAAGGTCGCCCCTTGAGGGAGCAGTTCTTC. Amino acid sequence: CASSQGRPLREQFF.

The V call is TRBV10-2, the J call TRBJ2-5, with 9 positions matching TRBD2. The CDR3 consists of 12 residues. CDR1 and CDR2 (germline): WSHSY, SAAADI. The V gene end was trimmed by 4 bases and the J gene end by 9 bases; junction bases not matched to a gene: 3. As DNA, the CDR3 is TGCGCCAGCAGTGCTAGCGGGGCGGCCCAGTACTTC. This sequence encodes CASSASGAAQYF.

The CDR3, as DNA: TGTGCCAGCAGTTACCCCGGGACAGGGAACTACGAGCAGTACTTC. Its protein is CASSYPGTGNYEQYF. The chain combines TRBV6-6 with TRBJ2-7, with TRBD1 matching over 9 bases. V dropped 2 bases and J dropped 3; count of bases not matched to a gene: 5. CDR3 length: 15 residues. The germline V gene encodes CDR1 MNHNY and CDR2 SVGAGI (reference sequence).

This clone was counted once. The chain has TRBV10-2 and TRBJ1-2, with TRBD1 matching over 9 bases. This CDR3 has 15 amino acids. After removal of 5 bases from V and 4 bases from J, the junction contained 8 bases not matched to a gene. Germline V gene data show CDR1 as WSHSY and CDR2 as SAAADI. DNA for the CDR3: TGCGCCAGCAGTCAAGGACAGGGGACGCCCTATGGCTACACCTTC. Its protein is CASSQGQGTPYGYTF.

There are a few counts of this clone. J is TRBJ2-2 and V is TRBV11-3, with D unclear. The ends were cut back, 3 bases at V and 4 bases at J, with 6 bases in the middle. Germline CDR1 reads SGHNT; CDR2 reads YENEEA. The CDR3 runs 13 residues. CDR3 loop: CASSFVTTGELFF. In DNA form, the CDR3 reads TGTGCCAGCAGCTTCGTCACCACCGGGGAGCTGTTTTTT.

The chain links TRBV20-1 to TRBJ2-3; D is perhaps TRBD2 (5 bases). The germline V gene encodes CDR1 DFQATT and CDR2 SNEGSKA (reference sequence). The ends were cut back, 3 bases at V and 2 bases at J, with 12 bases in the middle. CDR3 size: 14 residues. In DNA form, the CDR3 reads TGCAGTGCTAGTGGGAGTGGGGACACAGATACGCAGTATTTT. Translation gives CSASGSGDTDTQYF.

The V call is TRBV2, the J call TRBJ1-2; 9 bases line up with TRBD1. The trim removed 6 bases at V and 9 bases at J, leaving 14 bases unmatched. The CDR3 loop spans 15 amino acids. The germline gives CDR1 SNHLY, CDR2 FYNNEI. The CDR3 nucleotides are TGTGCCAGCAGCGCTATAAGCGACAGGGGGGAAAGCTACACCTTC. This encodes CASSAISDRGESYTF.

The chain couples TRBV3-1 (or the pseudogene TRBV3-2) to TRBJ2-5, with 15 positions matching TRBD2. The length of the CDR3 is 15 residues. With V trimmed by 4 bases and J by 5 bases, 2 bases remained unmatched. The germline V gene encodes CDR1 LGHDT and CDR2 YNNKEL (reference sequence). DNA of the CDR3: TGTGCCAGCAGCCGCGGACTAGCGGGGGGGGAGACCCAGTACTTC. Amino acids: CASSRGLAGGETQYF.

The V gene is TRBV18, the J gene TRBJ2-1, with 9 bases fitting TRBD1. With V trimmed by 2 bases and J by 4 bases, 6 bases remained unmatched. The CDR3 is made up of 16 amino acids. Looked up from germline, CDR1 is KGHSH and CDR2 is LQKENI. DNA for the CDR3: TGTGCCAGCTCACCAAGGGACAGGGAGATTTACAATGAGCAGTTCTTC. As protein: CASSPRDREIYNEQFF.

This clone was seen just once. The chain couples TRBV6-6 to TRBJ2-5; D might be TRBD2 (5 bases). The germline gives CDR1 MNHNY, CDR2 SVGAGI (reference sequence). V was pared by 0 bases and J by 0 bases, with 8 bases between. The CDR3 length is 15 residues. The CDR3 nucleotides are TGTGCCAGCAGTTACTCGAGGGCGGACCAAGAGACCCAGTACTTC. Protein: CASSYSRADQETQYF.

The chain recombines TRBV18 with TRBJ2-7; either TRBD1 or TRBD2 may supply D (7 bases each). This CDR3 has 17 residues. V was cut by 0 bases and J by 1 base, with 16 bases left in between. CDR1 and CDR2 from the germline V gene are KGHSH and LQKENI. The CDR3: CASSPPLGAGQSYEQYF. In DNA, the CDR3 is TGTGCCAGCTCACCACCGCTTGGAGCGGGACAGTCCTACGAGCAGTACTTC.

The rearrangement joins TRBV29-1 to TRBJ2-5, with 7 bases lining up with TRBD1. Germline V gene data show CDR1 as SQVTM and CDR2 as ANQGSEA. The J segment lost 4 bases and the V segment lost 2 bases, leaving 10 bases of the junction unmatched. This CDR3 has 15 residues. The CDR3 DNA is TGCAGCGTTGAAAGACAGGGTCGGGTGGGAGAGACCCAGTACTTC. Its protein is CSVERQGRVGETQYF.

This clone has more than one count but fewer than ten. The V call is TRBV9, the J call TRBJ1-5; maybe TRBD1 (6 bases). V dropped 3 bases and J dropped 6 bases, with 13 bases sitting between them. This CDR3 has 14 amino acids. Germline lookup yields CDR1 SGDLS and CDR2 YYNGEE. In DNA form, the CDR3 reads TGTGCCAGCAGCGGAGACACGACAGGTCAGCCCCAGCATTTT. It translates to CASSGDTTGQPQHF.

The rearrangement uses TRBV2 and TRBJ2-1; D is perhaps TRBD1 (5 bases). Trimming took 0 bases from V and 0 from J, leaving 9 bases between them. Germline V lookup: CDR1 SNHLY, CDR2 FYNNEI. The CDR3 covers 16 residues. CDR3 sequence reads: CASSEAGQDSYNEQFF. The CDR3 region has the DNA TGTGCCAGCAGTGAAGCGGGGCAGGACTCCTACAATGAGCAGTTCTTC.

The genes are TRBV3-1 (or the pseudogene TRBV3-2) and TRBJ2-3; 9 bases agree with TRBD2. The CDR3 consists of 17 residues. The germline V gene encodes CDR1 LGHDT and CDR2 YNNKEL (reference sequence). Trimming removed 5 bases from V and 0 bases from J; junction bases left unmatched: 9. CDR3: CASSSSGGHSSTDTQYF. CDR3 DNA: TGTGCCAGCAGCAGTAGCGGGGGCCACTCTAGCACAGATACGCAGTATTTT.

The chain is built from TRBV7-2 and TRBJ1-2; possible D gene TRBD1, 6 bases. In germline, CDR1 is SGHTA, CDR2 FQGNSA. The CDR3 is 13 amino acids. Trimming stripped 5 bases from V and 6 bases from J, with 13 bases between. In nucleotides, the CDR3 is TGTGCCAGCAGCCGCACAGGGAACCATGGCTACACCTTC. Protein: CASSRTGNHGYTF.

This clone has a handful of counts. The chain carries TRBV4-3 and TRBJ2-7, with D uncertain. Trimming took off 1 base at V and 1 base at J, with 8 bases between the two ends. CDR1 and CDR2 from the germline V gene are LGHNA and YSLEER. CDR3 size: 14 residues. The CDR3 DNA is TGCGCCAGCAGCCAAGCTACAGAATCCTACGAGCAGTACTTC. Its translation: CASSQATESYEQYF.

The V and J genes are TRBV11-3 and TRBJ2-5; the D gene could be TRBD1 or TRBD2 (5 bases each). The CDR3 runs to 16 residues. Germline V gene lookup returns CDR1 SGHNT and CDR2 YENEEA. V was shortened by 1 base and J by 5 bases, with 17 bases between the two germline ends. The CDR3 is CASSLGTWGLPETQYF. Written as DNA, the CDR3 is TGTGCCAGCAGCTTAGGAACTTGGGGGTTACCGGAGACCCAGTACTTC.

The chain is built from TRBV5-8 and TRBJ1-5; 11 nucleotides line up with TRBD1. V lost 0 bases to trimming and J lost 3 bases; unmatched junction nucleotides: 8. Germline V gene sequence: CDR1 SGHTS, CDR2 YDEGEE. This CDR3 has 18 residues. DNA for the CDR3: TGTGCCAGCAGCTTGGTGTATGGGGACAGGGGGTACAATCAGCCCCAGCATTTT. It encodes CASSLVYGDRGYNQPQHF.

The sample holds one count of this clone. In DNA form, the CDR3 reads TGCGCCAGCAGCTTGGATCGACTAGCGGGCGCGTACAATGAGCAGTTCTTC. Its translation: CASSLDRLAGAYNEQFF. This chain connects TRBV5-1 to TRBJ2-1, with TRBD2 matching 10 bases. The CDR3 is 17 amino acids. Germline assignment: CDR1 SGHRS and CDR2 YFSETQ. Trimming cost V 0 bases and J 4 bases; bases outside gene matches: 7.